The entry that follows covers one T cell receptor (beta chain) sequence. Its cognate antigen is unknown. Just one base apart from a much larger clone, this may be a read error. Through a sample-barcoded 5' primer and a J-beta primer mix, a second PCR was run for roughly 7 to 11 cycles. MiXCR, run by TCRdb on the 5' RACE reads, gives a single entry per CDR3 protein. This sample yields some 940,000 distinct CDR3 sequences, of which 25% to 30% are seen a single time; roughly a tenth belongs to the top ten. This sample stems from a study of blood T cells in healthy people across ages. Study-level results: TCR beta diversity, measured per million T cells, fell in a roughly linear way with age.

The CDR3 contains 17 residues. Germline assignment: CDR1 SEHNR and CDR2 FQNEAQ (reference sequence). Trimming took off 4 bases at V and 2 bases at J, with 21 bases between the two ends. These data also featured in a second study, about T cells of mothers and their children.

The gene calls are TRBV7-9 and TRBJ2-7; the D gene could be TRBD1 or TRBD2 (6 bases each). This TCR came from a woman in her 40s in good health. Sequencing input: blood. The CDR3 region has the DNA TGTGCCAGCAGCTCCCGGCTGGGGCGGGACAACACCTACGAGCAGTACTTC. Translation gives CASSSRLGRDNTYEQYF.